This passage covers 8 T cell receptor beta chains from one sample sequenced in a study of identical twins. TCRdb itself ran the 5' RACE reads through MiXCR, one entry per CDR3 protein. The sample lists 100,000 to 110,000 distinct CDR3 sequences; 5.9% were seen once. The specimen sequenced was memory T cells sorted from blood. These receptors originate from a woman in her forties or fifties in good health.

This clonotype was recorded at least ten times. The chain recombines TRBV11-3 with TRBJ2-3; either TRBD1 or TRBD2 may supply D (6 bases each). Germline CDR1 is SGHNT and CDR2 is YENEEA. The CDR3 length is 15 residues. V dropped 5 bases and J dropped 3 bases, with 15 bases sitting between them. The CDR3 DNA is TGTGCCAGCAGCAACCGGAGGGGGAAAACAGATACGCAGTATTTT. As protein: CASSNRRGKTDTQYF.

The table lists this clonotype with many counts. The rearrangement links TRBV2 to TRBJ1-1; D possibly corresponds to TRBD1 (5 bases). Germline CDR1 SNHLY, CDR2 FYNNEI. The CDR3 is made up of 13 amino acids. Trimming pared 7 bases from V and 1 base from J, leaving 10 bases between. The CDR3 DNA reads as TGTGCCAGCAATATGGGGCCGAACACTGAAGCTTTCTTT. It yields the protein CASNMGPNTEAFF. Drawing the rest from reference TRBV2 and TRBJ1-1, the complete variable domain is EPEVTQTPSHQVTQMGQEVILRCVPISNHLYFYWYRQILGQKVEFLVSFYNNEISEKSEIFDDQFSVERPDGSNFTLKIRSTKLEDSAMYFCASNMGPNTEAFFGQGTRLTVV.

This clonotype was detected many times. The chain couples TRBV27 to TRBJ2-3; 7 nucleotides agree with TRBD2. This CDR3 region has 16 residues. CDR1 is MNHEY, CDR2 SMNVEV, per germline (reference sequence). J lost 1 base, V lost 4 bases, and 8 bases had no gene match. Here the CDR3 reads CASSYQSGMGTDTQYF. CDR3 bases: TGTGCCAGCAGTTACCAGAGCGGGATGGGCACAGATACGCAGTATTTT.

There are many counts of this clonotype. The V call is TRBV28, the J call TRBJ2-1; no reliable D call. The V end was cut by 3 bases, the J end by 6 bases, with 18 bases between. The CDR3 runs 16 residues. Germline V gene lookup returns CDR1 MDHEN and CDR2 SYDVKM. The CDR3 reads CASSFIIGIQSNEQFF. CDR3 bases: TGTGCCAGCAGTTTTATCATTGGGATCCAATCCAATGAGCAGTTCTTC.

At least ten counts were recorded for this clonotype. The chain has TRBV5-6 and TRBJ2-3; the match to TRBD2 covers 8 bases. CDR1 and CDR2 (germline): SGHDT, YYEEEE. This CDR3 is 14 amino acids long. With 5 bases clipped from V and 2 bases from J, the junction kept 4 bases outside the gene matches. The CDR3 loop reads CASSSREVTDTQYF. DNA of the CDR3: TGTGCCAGCAGTTCGCGGGAGGTCACAGATACGCAGTATTTT.

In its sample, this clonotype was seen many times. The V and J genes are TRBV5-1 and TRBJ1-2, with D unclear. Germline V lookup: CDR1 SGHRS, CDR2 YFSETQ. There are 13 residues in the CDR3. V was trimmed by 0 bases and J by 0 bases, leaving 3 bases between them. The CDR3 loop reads CASSLATNYGYTF. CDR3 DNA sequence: TGCGCCAGCAGCTTGGCTACTAACTATGGCTACACCTTC.

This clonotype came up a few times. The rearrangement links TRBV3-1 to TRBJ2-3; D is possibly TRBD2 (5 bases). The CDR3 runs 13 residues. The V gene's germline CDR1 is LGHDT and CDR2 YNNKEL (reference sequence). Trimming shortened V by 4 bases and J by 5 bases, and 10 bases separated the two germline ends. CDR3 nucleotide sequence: TGTGCCAGCAGCCGATCCGGGAAAGATACGCAGTATTTT. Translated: CASSRSGKDTQYF.

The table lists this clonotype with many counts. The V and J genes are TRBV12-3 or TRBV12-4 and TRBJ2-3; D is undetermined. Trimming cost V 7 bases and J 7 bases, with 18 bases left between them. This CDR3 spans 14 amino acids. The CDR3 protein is CASTPGDARNTQYF. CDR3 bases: TGTGCCAGCACCCCCGGCGACGCTCGAAATACGCAGTATTTT.